A single sample gave rise to the 17 T cell receptor beta chains below, sequenced in a study of regulatory T cells in long-lasting Graves disease. Researchers made TCR beta libraries by using iRepertoire HTBI primers and running Arm-PCR on CDR3 regions. One entry per CDR3 protein results from TCRdb running MiXCR on the multiplex PCR reads. The data show about 220,000 distinct CDR3 sequences, around 16% seen once. Stated time point: newly diagnosed GD, antithyroid drugs for less than 3 months. The TCR library used RNA extracted from PBMCs. Sequencing used peripheral blood mononuclear cells (PBMCs), obtained at new diagnosis, from a patient treated with antithyroid drugs. These receptor sequences come from a female donor with Graves disease.

This clonotype was observed many times. V and J are TRBV6-1 and TRBJ2-7, with 8 nucleotides matching TRBD2. V shed 3 bases, J shed 4 bases, and the junction held 5 bases outside the gene matches. CDR1 MNHNS and CDR2 SASEGT come from the germline V gene. This CDR3 contains 14 residues. The CDR3 sequence is CASSERGLGYEQYF. The CDR3 nucleotides read TGTGCCAGCAGTGAGAGGGGACTAGGGTACGAGCAGTACTTC.

This clonotype was observed at least ten times. The CDR3 is CASSLAYRLNTEAFF. CDR3 coding DNA: TGTGCCAGCAGTTTAGCGTACAGACTGAACACTGAAGCTTTCTTT. The chain combines TRBV27 with TRBJ1-1; D ambiguous. CDR1 and CDR2 (germline): MNHEY, SMNVEV (reference sequence). The CDR3 is 15 amino acids. Trimming left V 2 bases short and J 0 bases short, with 10 bases between.

This clonotype was counted many times. This rearrangement joins TRBV2 to TRBJ1-2; a possible D gene is TRBD1 (5 bases). The CDR3 is made up of 13 amino acids. From germline, CDR1 is SNHLY and CDR2 FYNNEI. The germline V and J ends were trimmed by 6 bases and 8 bases, with 16 bases remaining between them. This chain's CDR3 is CASSTGGVWGYTF. CDR3 nucleotide sequence: TGTGCCAGCAGCACTGGGGGTGTTTGGGGCTACACCTTC.

This clonotype was detected many times. The V and J genes are TRBV10-3 and TRBJ2-7, with D possibly being TRBD2 (6 bases). The CDR3 totals 14 residues. V shed 7 bases and J shed 3 bases, with 16 bases lying between them. Germline CDR1 ENHRY, CDR2 SYGVKD. CDR3 coding DNA: TGTGCCATCATTTTTCAGGCGGGGAACTACGAGCAGTACTTC. This codes for CAIIFQAGNYEQYF.

This clonotype has a count of ten or more. This rearrangement joins TRBV18 to TRBJ1-1; D gene uncertain. This CDR3 comprises 12 residues. Germline V lookup: CDR1 KGHSH, CDR2 LQKENI. Trimming took off 2 bases at V and 8 bases at J, with 9 bases between the two ends. The CDR3 bases are TGTGCCAGCTCACCATACGGTACAGAAGCTTTCTTT. It is translated as CASSPYGTEAFF. The variable domain in full, completed from reference TRBV18 and TRBJ1-1, reads NAGVMQNPRHLVRRRGQEARLRCSPMKGHSHVYWYRQLPEEGLKFMVYLQKENIIDESGMPKERFSAEFPKEGPSILRIQQVVRGDSAAYFCASSPYGTEAFFGQGTRLTVV.

This clonotype has at least ten counts. The V call is TRBV19, the J call TRBJ2-2; D assignment may be TRBD1 or TRBD2 (5 bases each). CDR3 length: 16 residues. Deletions cut 3 bases from V and 4 bases from J, with 15 bases between. The germline V gene encodes CDR1 LNHDA and CDR2 SQIVND (reference sequence). The CDR3: CASSMLSGPRTGELFF. The DNA for the CDR3 is TGTGCCAGTAGTATGCTCTCGGGGCCTCGCACCGGGGAGCTGTTTTTT.

This clonotype was detected many times. The V and J genes are TRBV20-1 and TRBJ1-2, with D possibly matching TRBD1 (6 bases). Germline values: CDR1 DFQATT, CDR2 SNEGSKA (reference sequence). V gave up 1 base and J gave up 6 bases, with 18 bases separating them. The CDR3 loop spans 15 amino acids. CDR3 coding DNA: TGCAGTGCTAGAGCCGCGTTAGGGGGGGCGGATGGCTACACCTTC. Amino acids: CSARAALGGADGYTF.

The count of this clonotype is one. This chain joins TRBV10-2 and TRBJ2-3; a possible D gene is TRBD2 (6 bases). The CDR3 spans 15 residues. The ends were cut back, 5 bases at V and 0 bases at J, with 12 bases in the middle. Germline V gives CDR1 WSHSY, CDR2 SAAADI. DNA for the CDR3: TGCGCCAGCAGTCAACCGGGAGCTAGCACAGATACGCAGTATTTT. It is translated as CASSQPGASTDTQYF.

This clonotype has at least ten counts. J is TRBJ2-2 and V is TRBV7-2; TRBD2 matches 8 bases. This CDR3 spans 15 amino acids. Trimming removed 5 bases from V and 4 bases from J; junction bases left unmatched: 6. CDR1 and CDR2 (germline): SGHTA, FQGNSA. The CDR3 bases are TGTGCCAGCAGCGATCGGACTAGCCGCACCGGGGAGCTGTTTTTT. Protein product: CASSDRTSRTGELFF.

The V gene is TRBV12-3 or TRBV12-4, the J gene TRBJ1-1, with a possible D match to TRBD1 (6 bases). V was shortened by 6 bases and J by 5 bases, with 28 bases between the two germline ends. This CDR3 comprises 18 residues. The CDR3 DNA is TGTGCCAGCAGGAGGGGCGTGGGTACAGGGCGGCTTAAGACTGAAGCTTTCTTT. Translated, it gives CASRRGVGTGRLKTEAFF.

With respect to this clonotype: With a much larger clone just one base away, this may be a read error. The chain employs TRBV6-2 or TRBV6-3 and TRBJ2-7; 11 bases agree with TRBD1. Germline CDR1 and CDR2: MNHEY and SVGEGT. This CDR3 region has 14 residues. DNA for the CDR3: TGTGCCAGCACATCCCGGACAGGGGGCTACGAGCAGCACTTC. It translates to CASTSRTGGYEQHF.

In its sample, this clonotype was seen a few times. This chain links TRBV13 with TRBJ1-2; unclear D gene. Trimming took 5 bases from V and 7 from J, leaving 14 bases between them. Germline V CDR1 and CDR2: PRHDT, FYEKMQ (reference sequence). The CDR3 loop spans 13 amino acids. CDR3 coding DNA: TGTGCCAGCAGCATCAGGAGGGAGAGTGGCTACACCTTC. Its protein is CASSIRRESGYTF.

This clonotype has at least ten counts. The chain joins TRBV20-1 to TRBJ2-7; TRBD2 matches 7 bases. V trimming: 1 base; J trimming: 6 bases; junction bases outside the gene matches: 9. This CDR3 is built from 14 residues. Looked up from germline, CDR1 is DFQATT and CDR2 is SNEGSKA (reference sequence). The CDR3 nucleotides read TGCAGTGCTAGAGCCGGGACTACCGTATTCGAGCAGTACTTC. Encoded protein: CSARAGTTVFEQYF.

This chain links TRBV28 with TRBJ2-2, with 9 positions matching TRBD2. Losses at the gene ends were 3 bases for V and 5 bases for J; bases not matched to a gene: 7. Germline CDR1 is MDHEN and CDR2 is SYDVKM. The CDR3 spans 16 residues. CDR3 in amino acids: CASSFPGLAITGELFF. The CDR3 DNA sequence: TGTGCCAGCAGTTTCCCGGGACTAGCTATAACCGGGGAGCTGTTTTTT.

This clonotype occurred many times. J is TRBJ1-2 and V is TRBV5-1, with TRBD1 as a possible D gene (5 bases). In germline, CDR1 is SGHRS, CDR2 YFSETQ. Trimming pared 0 bases from V and 4 bases from J, leaving 10 bases between. This CDR3 is 14 amino acids long. The CDR3 region is CASSLEPGSYGYTF. CDR3 nucleotides: TGCGCCAGCAGCTTGGAGCCAGGGAGCTATGGCTACACCTTC.

The V and J genes are TRBV11-1 and TRBJ2-1; TRBD2 agrees at 13 bases. The V gene's germline CDR1 is SGHAT and CDR2 FQDESV (reference sequence). V shed 6 bases, J shed 1 base, and the junction held 6 bases outside the gene matches. The CDR3 runs to 17 residues. The CDR3 nucleotides are TGTGCCAGCAGTTTCGGACTAGCGGGAGAATCCTACAATGAGCAGTTCTTC. Protein product: CASSFGLAGESYNEQFF.

The chain carries TRBV2 and TRBJ2-1; 9 bases line up with TRBD2. In germline, CDR1 is SNHLY, CDR2 FYNNEI. V lost 6 bases and J lost 7; bases outside the gene matches: 1. The CDR3 totals 12 residues. The CDR3 DNA sequence: TGTGCCAGCAGCGGACTAGCGAATGAGCAGTTCTTC. Translated, it gives CASSGLANEQFF. Full variable domain (missing parts from reference TRBV2 and TRBJ2-1): EPEVTQTPSHQVTQMGQEVILRCVPISNHLYFYWYRQILGQKVEFLVSFYNNEISEKSEIFDDQFSVERPDGSNFTLKIRSTKLEDSAMYFCASSGLANEQFFGPGTRLTVL.